The present T cell receptor (beta chain) was sequenced within a study of OX40 agonist ivuxolimab in advanced cancers. With baseline, cycle 4 day 1, and cycle 7 day 1 as timepoints, blood was sampled. This CDR3 comprises 13 residues. Germline values: CDR1 MDHEN, CDR2 SYDVKM. Trimming left V 2 bases short and J 11 bases short, with 15 bases between. TCRdb's copy holds only in-frame clones and misses some; the assay was immunoSEQ multiplex PCR. The sample lists roughly 86,000 clones, approximately 90% seen once, with 1% to 1.3% in the top ten. Points from the study as a whole: Clonal expansion was seen in CD4+ and CD8+ blood T cells by week 6 at 0.1 to 3.0 mg/kg. Nonresponders, in some cases, also had low normalized T-cell clonal expansion. Determination of antigen specificity was not performed for the expanded peripheral T cells.

Comment on this clone: Its cognate antigen is unknown.

The rearrangement links TRBV28 to TRBJ1-1, with D maybe TRBD1 (6 bases). The receptor comes from an adult with an advanced solid tumor such as melanoma, head and neck, liver or kidney cancer. The sequencing here drew on CD4+ or CD8+ T cells sorted from blood, taken in a trial of the OX40 agonist ivuxolimab. CDR3 residues: CASSLDRSEGAFF. CDR3 nucleotides: TGTGCCAGCAGTTTAGACAGGTCTGAGGGGGCTTTCTTT.